Presented here are 9 T cell receptor beta chains from one specimen sequenced in a study of blood T cells in healthy people across ages. Sample-barcoded 5' priming and a J-beta primer mix drove a second PCR of about 6 to 11 cycles. TCRdb re-called the 5' RACE reads through MiXCR, storing one row per CDR3 protein. The sample records roughly 680,000 distinct CDR3 sequences, approximately 50% being singletons. Sequencing was carried out using blood. The receptors were sampled from a woman aged 60-75 years in good health.

CDR3 DNA sequence: TGCGCCAGCAGCTTTACAGGGTTTTACGGGCAGTACTTC. This gives the protein CASSFTGFYGQYF. The chain has TRBV5-1 and TRBJ2-5, with TRBD1 as a possible D gene (6 bases). This CDR3 comprises 13 residues. Per the germline V gene, CDR1 is SGHRS and CDR2 is YFSETQ. Trimming took 2 bases from V and 11 from J, leaving 16 bases between them.

The genes are TRBV27 and TRBJ2-7; the D gene is possibly TRBD2 (5 bases). With 3 bases removed from V and 4 bases from J, the gap between germline ends came to 10 bases. Germline V CDR1 and CDR2: MNHEY, SMNVEV (reference sequence). The length of the CDR3 is 13 residues. CDR3 amino acids: CASSFGPGYEQYF. The CDR3 region has the DNA TGTGCCAGCAGTTTTGGTCCGGGGTACGAGCAGTACTTC.

The chain has TRBV4-3 and TRBJ2-1; 11 bases line up with TRBD2. V dropped 3 bases and J dropped 4; count of bases not matched to a gene: 20. The germline V gene has CDR1 LGHNA and CDR2 YSLEER. The CDR3 is 21 amino acids. Here the CDR3 reads CASSHGRGSSGRSWTYNEQFF. The CDR3 nucleotides are TGCGCCAGCAGCCACGGAAGAGGGTCTAGCGGGAGGTCCTGGACTTACAATGAGCAGTTCTTC.

The chain couples TRBV29-1 to TRBJ2-7; 7 nucleotides line up with TRBD1. The V segment lost 7 bases and the J segment 10 bases; nucleotides outside the gene matches: 10. This CDR3 has 11 residues. From germline, CDR1 is SQVTM and CDR2 ANQGSEA. The CDR3 sequence is CSAARGGTQYF. The DNA of the CDR3 is TGCAGCGCCGCTAGAGGGGGCACCCAGTACTTC.

To note about this clonotype: One base away lies a much larger clone, so this may be a sequencing read error. V is TRBV27 and J is TRBJ2-7; perhaps TRBD1 as D (5 bases). CDR3 length equals 13 residues. CDR1 MNHEY and CDR2 SMNVEV come from the germline V gene (reference sequence). CDR3 protein: CASSHGHSYERYF. CDR3 nucleotide sequence: TGTGCCAGCAGTCACGGACATTCCTACGAGCGGTACTTC.

This clonotype has more than one count but fewer than ten. V usage is TRBV25-1 and J usage is TRBJ2-2, with D maybe TRBD1 (6 bases). Germline CDR1 MGHDK, CDR2 SYGVNS. This CDR3 comprises 14 residues. Trimming removed 8 bases at V and 4 bases at J, with 14 bases between. The CDR3 bases are TGTGCCAGCCGCGCCGGACAGACCACCGGGGAGCTGTTTTTT. Translated, it gives CASRAGQTTGELFF.

The chain has TRBV12-3 or TRBV12-4 and TRBJ2-3, with D maybe TRBD2 (6 bases). V shed 5 bases and J shed 4 bases, with 13 bases lying between them. The CDR3 is made up of 14 amino acids. CDR3: CASSPTSLADTQYF. The CDR3 DNA reads as TGTGCCAGCAGTCCCACTAGCCTCGCAGATACGCAGTATTTT.

This chain uses TRBV20-1 with TRBJ2-7; 7 bases fit TRBD1. The CDR3 is 14 amino acids. V dropped 8 bases and J dropped 2; count of bases not matched to a gene: 12. The germline gives CDR1 DFQATT, CDR2 SNEGSKA (reference sequence). CDR3 nucleotides: TGCAGTTATTTCGAGACCGGGACAGCCTACGAGCAGTACTTC. This codes for CSYFETGTAYEQYF.

CDR3 nucleotides: TGTGCCAGCAGCTTAGGTATCTCAACAGATACGCAGTATTTT. The encoded protein is CASSLGISTDTQYF. The chain is built from TRBV7-2 and TRBJ2-3, with D unresolved. This CDR3 has 14 amino acids. Germline-derived CDR1 and CDR2 are SGHTA and FQGNSA. The V gene lost 1 base and the J gene lost 3 bases, with 8 bases spanning the gap.